This TCR beta chain is drawn from a study of cytomegalovirus exposure and HLA in healthy donors. Study-wide results and caveats: On later analysis, the bulk of CMV-associated TCR beta chains appeared to be HLA-restricted. V segments that were indistinguishable, TRBV6-2 and TRBV6-3 among them, were omitted from analysis.

PCR employed 60 Vbeta and 13 Jbeta primers. In the authors' methods: A follow-up analysis tallied 60 million to 85 million unique TCR beta chains, roughly 11 million shared. The data were produced by immunoSEQ multiplex PCR, yet TCRdb's version contains in-frame clones alone and is incomplete. Clone size and the V and J calls come from that table; the DNA yielded D and trimming. The table lists 150,000 to 200,000 clones, roughly 80% of them singletons, with over 3% in the top ten. In the case of this clone: Its antigen is unidentified.

Per germline, CDR1 SEHNR and CDR2 FQNEAQ (reference sequence). The CDR3 consists of 16 residues. Trimming took 5 bases from V and 2 from J; bases not matched to a gene: 9. The rearrangement joins TRBV7-9 to TRBJ2-3, with 8 positions matching TRBD2. The source is a female donor in good health and CMV-seronegative. Input material: PBMCs. The CDR3 reads CASSLTRLALTDTQYF. The CDR3 DNA is TGTGCCAGCAGCCTAACACGACTAGCGCTCACAGATACGCAGTATTTT.